This TCR beta chain derives from a study of blood T cell repertoires in COVID-19. V lost 1 base and J lost 7; bases outside the gene matches: 9. CDR3 length: 16 amino acids. CDR1 and CDR2 from the germline V gene are LNHDA and SQIVND (reference sequence). In the original processing: Amplification of reference gene primers was used by the study to estimate nucleated cell counts. Profiling relied on immunoSEQ multiplex PCR, and the TCRdb table lists in-frame clones only, not all of them. The DNA was the basis for D and trimming; V, J and clone size are from that table. The sample holds about 210,000 clones, roughly 80% seen once.

Sequenced: peripheral blood. This receptor was obtained from a man aged 60 to 75 with acute or convalescent COVID-19. The genes are TRBV19 and TRBJ2-1, with TRBD2 matching over 8 bases. The CDR3 loop reads CASSIVGGLEMNEQFF. CDR3 bases: TGTGCCAGTAGTATAGTTGGGGGACTAGAGATGAATGAGCAGTTCTTC.